The clone carrying this TCR beta chain showed up just a few times. What it binds is not known. CDR1 and CDR2 from the germline V gene are MGHDK and SYGVNS. V lost 2 bases, J lost 6 bases, and 4 bases lay in between. This CDR3 spans 11 amino acids. The sample belongs to a study of cytomegalovirus exposure and HLA in healthy donors. Primers included in the PCR were 60 Vbeta and 13 Jbeta primers. Here immunoSEQ multiplex PCR was the method, and the copy in TCRdb shows in-frame clones only, minus some. In the table there are 85,000 to 95,000 clones, 6% to 9% of which are singletons. Study-wide points: In a later analysis, a missense DCLRE1C variant was linked to TCR beta V- and J-gene trimming. Indistinguishable V segments such as TRBV6-2 and TRBV6-3 were excluded. The study listed roughly 160 cytomegalovirus-associated TCR beta chains.

The sequencing sample was made of PBMCs. The chain recombines TRBV25-1 with TRBJ2-5, with D hard to call. The source is a man in his fifties in good health and CMV-seronegative. In nucleotides, the CDR3 is TGTGCCAGCAGTGAAACAAAGACCCAGTACTTC. Protein product: CASSETKTQYF.